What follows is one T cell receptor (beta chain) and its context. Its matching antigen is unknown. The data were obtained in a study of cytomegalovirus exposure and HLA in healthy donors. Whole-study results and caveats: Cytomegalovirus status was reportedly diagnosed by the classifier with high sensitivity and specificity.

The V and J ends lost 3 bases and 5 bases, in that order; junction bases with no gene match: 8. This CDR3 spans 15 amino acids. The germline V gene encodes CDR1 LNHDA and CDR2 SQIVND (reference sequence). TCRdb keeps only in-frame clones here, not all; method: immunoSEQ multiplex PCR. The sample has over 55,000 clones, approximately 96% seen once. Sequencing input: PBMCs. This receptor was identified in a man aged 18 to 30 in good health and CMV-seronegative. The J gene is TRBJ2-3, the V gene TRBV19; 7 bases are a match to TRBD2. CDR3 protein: CASSMSSGHGDTQYF. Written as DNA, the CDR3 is TGTGCCAGTAGTATGTCTAGCGGTCACGGAGATACGCAGTATTTT.